The following is a TCR beta chain sequence with its context. Its antigen is still unknown. Researchers amplified the TCR beta CDR3 regions from RNA transcripts. A first-round RT-PCR of the TCR CDR3 used the HTBI primer set. One entry per CDR3 protein, called by TCRdb with MiXCR from the multiplex PCR reads. The sample records fewer than 800,000 distinct CDR3 sequences, roughly 15% being singletons. The sample comes from a study of T cells in Graves' hyperthyroidism and ophthalmopathy. Study observations and caveats: Most thyroid clonotypes that were expanded above 0.001 also turned up in blood. A model of 13 V-J pairs discriminated ophthalmopathy from stable hyperthyroidism.

The trim removed 3 bases at V and 8 bases at J, leaving 7 bases unmatched. The CDR3 loop spans 15 amino acids. In germline, CDR1 is DFQATT, CDR2 SNEGSKA (reference sequence). The study excluded patients with uncontrolled infection, other autoimmune disease, pregnancy or lactation. The origin of this receptor is a man aged 18 to 29 with Graves' hyperthyroidism. Sequencing was carried out using blood. This chain connects TRBV20-1 to TRBJ2-1; 13 bases fit TRBD2. CDR3 region: CSARAGLAGRDEQFF. The CDR3 nucleotides read TGCAGTGCTAGGGCGGGACTAGCGGGGCGGGATGAGCAGTTCTTC.